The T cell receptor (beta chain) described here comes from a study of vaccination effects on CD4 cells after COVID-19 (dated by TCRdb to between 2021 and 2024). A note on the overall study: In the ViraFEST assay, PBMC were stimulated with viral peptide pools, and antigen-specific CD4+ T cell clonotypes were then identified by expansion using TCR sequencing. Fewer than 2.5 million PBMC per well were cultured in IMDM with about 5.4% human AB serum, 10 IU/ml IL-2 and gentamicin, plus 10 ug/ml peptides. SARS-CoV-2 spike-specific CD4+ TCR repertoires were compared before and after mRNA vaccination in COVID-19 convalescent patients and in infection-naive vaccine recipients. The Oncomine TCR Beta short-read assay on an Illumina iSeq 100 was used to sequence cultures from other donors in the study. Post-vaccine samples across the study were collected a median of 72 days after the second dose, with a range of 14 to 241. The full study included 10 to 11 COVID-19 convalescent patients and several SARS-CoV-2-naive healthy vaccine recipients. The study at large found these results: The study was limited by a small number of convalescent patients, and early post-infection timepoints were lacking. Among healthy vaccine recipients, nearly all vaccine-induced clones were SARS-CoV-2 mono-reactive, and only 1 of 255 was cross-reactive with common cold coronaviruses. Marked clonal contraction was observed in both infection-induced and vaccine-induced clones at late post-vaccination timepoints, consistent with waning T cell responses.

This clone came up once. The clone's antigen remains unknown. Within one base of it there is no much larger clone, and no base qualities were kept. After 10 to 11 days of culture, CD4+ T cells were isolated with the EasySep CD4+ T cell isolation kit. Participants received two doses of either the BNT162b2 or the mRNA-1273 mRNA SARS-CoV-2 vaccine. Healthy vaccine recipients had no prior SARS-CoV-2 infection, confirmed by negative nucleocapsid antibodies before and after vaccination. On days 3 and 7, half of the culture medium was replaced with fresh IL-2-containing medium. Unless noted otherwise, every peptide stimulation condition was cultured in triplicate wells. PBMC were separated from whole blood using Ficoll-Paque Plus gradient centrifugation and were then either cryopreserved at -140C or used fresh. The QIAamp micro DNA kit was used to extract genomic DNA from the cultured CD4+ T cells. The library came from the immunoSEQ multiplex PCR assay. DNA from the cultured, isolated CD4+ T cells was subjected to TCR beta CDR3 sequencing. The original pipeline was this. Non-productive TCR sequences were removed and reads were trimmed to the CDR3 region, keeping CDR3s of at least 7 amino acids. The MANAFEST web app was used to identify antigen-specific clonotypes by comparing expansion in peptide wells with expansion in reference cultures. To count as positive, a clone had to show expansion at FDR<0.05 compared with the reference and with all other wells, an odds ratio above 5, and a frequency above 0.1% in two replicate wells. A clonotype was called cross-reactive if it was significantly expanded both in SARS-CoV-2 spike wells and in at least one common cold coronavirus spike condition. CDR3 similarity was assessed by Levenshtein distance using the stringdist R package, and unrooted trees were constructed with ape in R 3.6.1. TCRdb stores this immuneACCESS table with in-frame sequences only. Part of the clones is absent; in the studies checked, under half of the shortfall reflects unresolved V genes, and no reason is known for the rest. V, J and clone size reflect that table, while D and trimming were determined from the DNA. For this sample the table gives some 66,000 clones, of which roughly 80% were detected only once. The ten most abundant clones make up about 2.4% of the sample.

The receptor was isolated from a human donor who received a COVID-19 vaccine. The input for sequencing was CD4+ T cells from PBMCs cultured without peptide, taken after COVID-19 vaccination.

The CDR3 reads CASSFNPGLEETQYF. The DNA sequence is given as TGCGCCAGCAGCTTTAATCCGGGACTCGAAGAGACCCAGTACTTC. The chain is assembled from TRBV5-1 and TRBJ2-5; D gene: possibly TRBD2, on 6 matching bases. The junction carries 14 bases between V and J, which are trimmed by 2 bases and 3 bases respectively. CDR1 and CDR2 are drawn from the germline V gene: SGHRS, YFSETQ. The CDR3 measures 15 amino acids from cysteine to phenylalanine. Of all the DNA, just the CDR3 is kept, 45 bases in frame from base 1.